The 14 T cell receptor beta chains presented below share a single source sample, sequenced in a study of blood T cell repertoires in COVID-19 (dated by TCRdb to 2019 to 2021). The library was made by the immunoSEQ multiplex PCR assay. This is the immuneACCESS table as TCRdb keeps it, with only in-frame sequences that have V and J called. A part of the clones is gone; compared with another copy, unresolved V genes explain less than half, and the rest is unexplained. This sample comprises some 160,000 clones, approximately 80% of them detected only once. The ten most abundant clones make up approximately 15% of the sample. Sequencing was performed on peripheral blood. The receptors were sampled from a woman at least 80 years old with acute or convalescent COVID-19.

This CDR3 is CASSRSANTGELFF. In nucleotides, the CDR3 is TGTGCCAGCTCACGGAGCGCGAACACCGGGGAGCTGTTTTTT. The V call is TRBV18, the J call TRBJ2-2; the D is unclear. Germline CDR1 and CDR2: KGHSH and LQKENI. The CDR3 has 14 amino acids. V gave up 4 bases and J gave up 0 bases, with 6 bases separating them.

The rearrangement links TRBV19 to TRBJ1-2; D may be TRBD1 (5 bases). Trimming stripped 7 bases from V and 4 bases from J, with 10 bases between. CDR3 length: 12 residues. Germline-derived CDR1 and CDR2 are LNHDA and SQIVND (reference sequence). In DNA form, the CDR3 reads TGTGCCAGTAACCAGGGTCCCTATGGCTACACCTTC. Protein: CASNQGPYGYTF.

V and J are TRBV14 and TRBJ1-4; tentatively, D is TRBD1 (5 bases). The CDR3 is 13 amino acids. V lost 5 bases and J lost 6, with 10 bases in between. Per germline, CDR1 SGHDN and CDR2 FVKESK. The DNA for the CDR3 is TGTGCCAGCAGCGTGGACACCGATGAAAAACTGTTTTTT. Encoded protein: CASSVDTDEKLFF.

V usage is TRBV10-3 and J usage is TRBJ2-7, with TRBD2 matching 11 bases. The germline V gene encodes CDR1 ENHRY and CDR2 SYGVKD. The V gene end was trimmed by 3 bases and the J gene end by 5 bases; junction bases not matched to a gene: 6. This CDR3 has 15 amino acids. The DNA of the CDR3 is TGTGCCATCAGTGATGCGACTAGCGGGACCAACGAGCAGTACTTC. It yields the protein CAISDATSGTNEQYF.

The rearrangement links TRBV19 to TRBJ1-5; 8 nucleotides match TRBD1. Germline CDR1 and CDR2: LNHDA and SQIVND (reference sequence). The CDR3 sequence is 14 residues long. Unmatched junction bases numbered 6, after V lost 4 bases and J lost 7 bases. CDR3 loop: CASSTQGAGQPQHF. CDR3 bases: TGTGCCAGTAGTACGCAGGGGGCCGGGCAGCCCCAGCATTTT.

V gene TRBV4-1 combines with J gene TRBJ2-1; weak D call: TRBD1 (5 bases). Germline CDR1 and CDR2: MGHRA and YSYEKL. V lost 0 bases and J 7 bases, leaving 13 bases between the germline ends. The CDR3 spans 15 residues. DNA for the CDR3: TGCGCCAGCAGCCAAGATGTGGCCCCAGGGAATGAGCAGTTCTTC. It specifies CASSQDVAPGNEQFF.

The rearrangement uses TRBV7-9 and TRBJ1-5, with D maybe TRBD1 (6 bases). Germline V gene sequence: CDR1 SEHNR, CDR2 FQNEAQ (reference sequence). The V gene lost 5 bases and the J gene lost 2 bases, with 10 bases spanning the gap. This CDR3 contains 14 residues. The chain's CDR3 is CASSKDSRNQPQHF. CDR3 bases: TGTGCCAGCAGCAAGGACAGCCGCAATCAGCCCCAGCATTTT.

This clone has only a few counts. CDR3 DNA: TGTGCCAGCAGCCGTGAGACAGCCTACGAGCAGTACTTC. Its protein product is CASSRETAYEQYF. This rearrangement joins TRBV7-2 to TRBJ2-7; tentatively, D is TRBD1 (5 bases). V was shortened by 5 bases and J by 2 bases, with 10 bases between the two germline ends. In germline, CDR1 is SGHTA, CDR2 FQGNSA. The CDR3 runs to 13 residues. The whole variable domain, remainder taken from reference TRBV7-2 and TRBJ2-7, is GAGVSQSPSNKVTEKGKDVELRCDPISGHTALYWYRQSLGQGLEFLIYFQGNSAPDKSGLPSDRFSAERTGGSVSTLTIQRTQQEDSAVYLCASSRETAYEQYFGPGTRLTVT.

The chain links TRBV18 to TRBJ2-2, with a possible D match to TRBD2 (6 bases). CDR1 KGHSH and CDR2 LQKENI come from the germline V gene. The CDR3 runs to 14 residues. V was shortened by 3 bases and J by 6 bases, with 11 bases between the two germline ends. CDR3 DNA sequence: TGTGCCAGCTCACCGGGACTTGGGGCCGGGGAGCTGTTTTTT. Protein product: CASSPGLGAGELFF.

The V gene is TRBV3-1 (or the pseudogene TRBV3-2), the J gene TRBJ2-6, with D perhaps matching TRBD1 (6 bases). This CDR3 has 18 amino acids. Germline values: CDR1 LGHDT, CDR2 YNNKEL (reference sequence). Trimming took 1 base from V and 0 from J, leaving 13 bases between them. CDR3 region: CASSQVRAGASGANVLTF. CDR3 nucleotides: TGTGCCAGCAGCCAAGTTCGGGCAGGGGCCTCTGGGGCCAACGTCCTGACTTTC.

This clone was counted once. V is TRBV10-1 and J is TRBJ2-3; 9 nucleotides agree with TRBD1. CDR1 is WNHNN and CDR2 is SYGVQD in the germline V gene (reference sequence). The V and J ends lost 5 bases and 4 bases, in that order; junction bases with no gene match: 4. The CDR3 extends over 14 amino acids. The CDR3 DNA follows: TGCGCCAGCAGTCCGGGACAGGGACCAGATACGCAGTATTTT. Protein product: CASSPGQGPDTQYF.

The chain couples TRBV15 to TRBJ1-2; D remains ambiguous. The V end lost 3 bases, the J end lost 7 bases, and 12 bases lay between the germline ends. From germline, CDR1 is LNHNV and CDR2 YYDKDF (reference sequence). The CDR3 spans 13 residues. This chain's CDR3 is CATSSYASGGYTF. The CDR3 region has the DNA TGTGCCACCAGCAGTTATGCATCGGGTGGCTACACCTTC. Variable domain in full (rest from reference TRBV15 and TRBJ1-2): DAMVIQNPRYQVTQFGKPVTLSCSQTLNHNVMYWYQQKSSQAPKLLFHYYDKDFNNEADTPDNFQSRRPNTSFCFLDIRSPGLGDTAMYLCATSSYASGGYTFGSGTRLTVV.

The chain combines TRBV7-9 with TRBJ1-5, with 7 bases fitting TRBD1. V was clipped by 5 bases and J by 2 bases; unmatched bases: 6. Germline V gene sequence: CDR1 SEHNR, CDR2 FQNEAQ (reference sequence). The CDR3 spans 15 residues. In nucleotides, the CDR3 is TGTGCCAGCAGCGCAACAGGGGTCGGCAATCAGCCCCAGCATTTT. As protein: CASSATGVGNQPQHF.

This chain joins TRBV27 and TRBJ2-7; 8 bases map to TRBD1. Per the germline V gene, CDR1 is MNHEY and CDR2 is SMNVEV (reference sequence). V trimming: 7 bases; J trimming: 1 base; junction bases outside the gene matches: 3. The CDR3 extends over 13 amino acids. The CDR3 DNA sequence: TGTGCCAGCACCTGGACAGGGTCCTACGAGCAGTACTTC. Protein product: CASTWTGSYEQYF.